This note documents a single T cell receptor (beta chain) sequence. What it recognizes is unknown. The sample belongs to a study of cytomegalovirus exposure and HLA in healthy donors. At the level of the study: Most donors, about 82% of a few hundred genotyped, fell in the Caucasian-associated ancestry cluster.

The PCR used 60 Vbeta and 13 Jbeta primers. Method: immunoSEQ multiplex PCR; TCRdb's copy keeps in-frame clones and lacks some. Among some 170,000 clones listed, 65% to 75% were seen once. The germline V gene has CDR1 MNHNS and CDR2 SASEGT. The trim removed 5 bases at V and 4 bases at J, leaving 8 bases unmatched. The CDR3 totals 15 residues. Study results and caveats: Published work reported that the classifier diagnosed cytomegalovirus status with high specificity and sensitivity. Investigators reported 150 to 200 TCR beta chains as tied to cytomegalovirus. Earlier findings revealed that most TCR beta V segments proved productive either about 87% or about 30% of the time.

The clonotype was recovered from a human donor in good health. Material: PBMCs. The gene calls are TRBV6-1 and TRBJ2-5; 9 nucleotides line up with TRBD2. The CDR3 bases are TGTGCCAGCAGTCTATCTAGCGGGGTAGGAGAGACCCAGTACTTC. This gives the protein CASSLSSGVGETQYF.